These 14 T cell receptor beta chains came from one sample sequenced in a study of T cell responses to AZD1222 COVID-19 vaccine. This table comes from immunoSEQ multiplex PCR, and its TCRdb copy is limited to in-frame clones, with some not included. The sample has about 140,000 clones; 90% are singletons. This specimen consisted of peripheral blood, obtained on day 0 of AZD1222 vaccination. These receptor sequences come from an adult in good health.

This chain joins TRBV7-3 and TRBJ2-1; no definite D call. Germline V gives CDR1 SGHTA, CDR2 FQGTGA. The CDR3 has 13 amino acids. The V gene lost 3 bases and the J gene lost 6 bases, with 9 bases spanning the gap. CDR3 sequence reads: CASSFAPSNEQFF. CDR3 in DNA: TGTGCCAGCAGCTTCGCCCCTAGCAATGAGCAGTTCTTC.

This chain uses TRBV6-5 with TRBJ1-2; possibly TRBD1 for D (5 bases). The CDR3 has 14 amino acids. Germline assignment: CDR1 MNHEY and CDR2 SVGAGI. V shed 5 bases and J shed 7 bases, with 17 bases lying between them. The CDR3 region has the DNA TGTGCCAGCAGTCAGTCGGGGGTACTCAGTGGCTACACCTTC. Its translation: CASSQSGVLSGYTF.

A few counts support this clone. The chain carries TRBV6-4 and TRBJ2-1, with TRBD1 identical over 8 bases. Germline CDR1 is MRHNA and CDR2 is SNTAGT. This CDR3 spans 14 amino acids. J gave up 9 bases and V 4 bases, and 8 bases lay outside the gene matches. CDR3 bases: TGTGCCAGCAGTGTCTACCAGGGGGCGCCTGAGCAGTTCTTC. Translation: CASSVYQGAPEQFF.

This chain uses TRBV6-2 or TRBV6-3 with TRBJ2-7; unclear D gene. V dropped 2 bases and J dropped 9 bases, with 14 bases sitting between them. The germline gives CDR1 MNHEY, CDR2 SVGEGT. This CDR3 region has 13 residues. CDR3 amino acids: CASSYDGVRGQYF. The CDR3 region has the DNA TGTGCCAGCAGTTACGATGGAGTCCGTGGGCAGTACTTC.

The chain couples TRBV2 to TRBJ2-1; no definite D call. The CDR3 runs 13 residues. Germline-derived CDR1 and CDR2 are SNHLY and FYNNEI. Trimming stripped 3 bases from V and 7 bases from J, with 10 bases between. DNA for the CDR3: TGTGCCAGCAGTGACTTCGTCTGGAATGAGCAGTTCTTC. Protein sequence: CASSDFVWNEQFF.

V is TRBV11-2 and J is TRBJ2-7, with 9 nucleotides matching TRBD2. Germline CDR1 is SGHAT and CDR2 is FQNNGV. J gave up 4 bases and V 6 bases, and 13 bases lay outside the gene matches. The CDR3 extends over 16 amino acids. CDR3 nucleotide sequence: TGTGCCAGCAGTCTCGAAGTTAGCGGGAGTTTGTACGAGCAGTACTTC. Translated, it gives CASSLEVSGSLYEQYF.

This chain connects TRBV7-9 to TRBJ2-1; 9 nucleotides agree with TRBD1. The CDR3 totals 15 residues. The germline V gene has CDR1 SEHNR and CDR2 FQNEAQ (reference sequence). After removal of 5 bases from V and 0 bases from J, the junction contained 2 bases not matched to a gene. CDR3 bases: TGTGCCAGCAGCCCGGACAGGGGCTCCTACAATGAGCAGTTCTTC. Residues: CASSPDRGSYNEQFF.

The chain has TRBV6-5 and TRBJ1-3, with D possibly matching TRBD1 (5 bases). Per the germline V gene, CDR1 is MNHEY and CDR2 is SVGAGI. V lost 6 bases, J lost 6 bases, and 15 bases lay in between. The length of the CDR3 is 14 residues. CDR3 sequence: CASSPRDRQNTIYF. The CDR3, as DNA: TGTGCCAGCAGCCCCCGGGACCGCCAAAACACCATATATTTT.

The V call is TRBV7-8, the J call TRBJ1-6; D not resolved. CDR3 length: 14 amino acids. Germline assignment: CDR1 SGHVS and CDR2 FQNEAQ. V gave up 3 bases and J gave up 9 bases, with 12 bases separating them. This CDR3 reads CASSFSLPGSPLHF. The CDR3 coding sequence is TGTGCCAGCAGCTTTTCCCTCCCGGGTTCACCCCTCCACTTT.

In this sample, this clone turned up once. The chain couples TRBV25-1 to TRBJ1-4; the D gene is possibly TRBD1 (5 bases). Germline loops: CDR1 MGHDK, CDR2 SYGVNS. The CDR3 has 13 amino acids. Trimming pared 6 bases from V and 6 bases from J, leaving 11 bases between. Here the CDR3 DNA reads TGTGCCAGCAGGGCAGGGTGGGATGAAAAACTGTTTTTT. Its protein product is CASRAGWDEKLFF.

The rearrangement uses TRBV9 and TRBJ1-4; 12 bases match TRBD1. This CDR3 contains 15 residues. Per the germline V gene, CDR1 is SGDLS and CDR2 is YYNGEE. With V trimmed by 3 bases and J by 11 bases, 8 bases remained unmatched. In DNA, the CDR3 is TGTGCCAGCAGCGCCGAGGGACAGGGGGCAGGGAAACTGTTTTTT. This encodes CASSAEGQGAGKLFF.

The chain carries TRBV19 and TRBJ2-5; D unclear. Germline loops: CDR1 LNHDA, CDR2 SQIVND (reference sequence). The V end lost 4 bases, the J end lost 5 bases, and 17 bases lay between the germline ends. The CDR3 totals 15 residues. In nucleotides, the CDR3 is TGTGCCAGTAGTACTACCCGCACGCTGGGGGAGACCCAGTACTTC. Protein sequence: CASSTTRTLGETQYF.

This chain links TRBV25-1 with TRBJ2-5, with D possibly being TRBD1 (6 bases). Trimming cost V 1 base and J 5 bases, with 17 bases left between them. CDR3 size: 16 residues. Germline CDR1 reads MGHDK; CDR2 reads SYGVNS. CDR3 amino acids: CASSELKWGRGETQYF. The CDR3 bases are TGTGCCAGCAGTGAATTAAAGTGGGGGCGAGGGGAGACCCAGTACTTC.

The DNA for the CDR3 is TGTGCCAGCAGCTTAAATCGGGCCCTCCGAAGCGGAGATACGCAGTATTTT. Translating it yields CASSLNRALRSGDTQYF. The rearrangement uses TRBV7-2 and TRBJ2-3, with D possibly matching TRBD2 (5 bases). Trimming pared 2 bases from V and 5 bases from J, leaving 20 bases between. Germline V lookup: CDR1 SGHTA, CDR2 FQGNSA. This CDR3 has 17 amino acids.